Reported below is one T cell receptor (beta chain). This clonotype came up a few times. Its specific antigen is unknown. The input lacks base qualities; no much larger clone sits a single base away. The data belong to a study of vaccination and CD4 T cells after COVID-19 (dated by TCRdb to between 2022 and 2023). For the study in its entirety: Convalescent patients had a positive SARS-CoV-2 result on nasal swab PCR, and of these patients, under ten had mild disease and one had severe disease. Six males and four females were included in the convalescent cohort, with two Hispanic individuals, seven Caucasians, two Asians and one multiracial person represented. Participants got two doses of the Pfizer-BioNTech BNT162b2 vaccine (n=8) or two doses of the Moderna mRNA-1273 vaccine (n=2). Post-COVID blood samples from convalescent patients were collected a median of around 100 days after diagnosis, with a range of roughly 30 to 161 days. Post-vaccine blood samples were collected a median of about 72 days after the second vaccine dose, ranging from about 12 to 250 days. The cultures were stimulated with overlapping spike peptide pools from SARS-CoV-2 and from the common cold coronaviruses HCoV-NL63, HCoV-OC43 and HCoV-229E. Control cultures used a CEFX viral epitope pool as positive control, an HIV-1 Nef peptide pool as negative control, or no peptide. The spike-specific CD4+ TCR repertoire was compared before and after mRNA vaccination in approximately 9 COVID-19 convalescent patients and 4 infection-naive healthy vaccine recipients. Overall results and qualifications from the work: Of the vaccine-specific clones in convalescent patients, 304 of 307, or nearly all, reacted only to SARS-CoV-2 spike and did not cross-react with common cold coronaviruses. The number of convalescent patients in the study was relatively small, and the study did not examine early timepoints following natural infection. Although the median number of SARS-CoV-2-reactive clonotypes went up from 20 to 25 after infection to around 39 after vaccination, the increase was not significant. Among the post-vaccine SARS-CoV-2-reactive clones in convalescent patients, a median around 85% showed up only after vaccination, which suggests vaccine-specific priming.

The treatment or condition label corresponds to: approximately 9-day PBMC culture with coronavirus spike peptide pools or control peptides (ViraFEST assay). The ViraFEST assay was used in the study, in which antigen-specific T cells were expanded with peptide pools and expanded clonotypes were subsequently identified by TCR sequencing. The positive SARS-CoV-2 PCR tests of the convalescent patients were dated from March to December 2020, before the Alpha, Beta and Delta variants emerged in the United States. Under 2.5 million PBMCs per well were cultured in IMDM with approximately 5% human AB serum and approximately 10 IU/ml IL-2, plus 10 ug/ml peptide pools. On days 3 and 7, half of the culture medium was replaced with fresh IL-2-containing medium. After about 11 days of culture, CD4+ T cells were isolated by negative selection using the EasySep CD4+ T cell isolation kit. PBMCs were separated from whole blood using Ficoll-Paque Plus gradient centrifugation and then either used fresh or cryopreserved at -140C. Culture conditions were generally each tested in triplicate wells.

The receptor library was made with PCR. DNA from cultured CD4+ T cells was subjected to TCR sequencing with the Oncomine TCR Beta short-read assay at the Johns Hopkins FTIC core. Genomic DNA was extracted from the cultured CD4+ T cells with the QIAamp micro DNA kit. Oncomine TCR Beta libraries made from cultured CD4+ T cells were pooled using unique dual indexes and sequenced on an Illumina iSeq 100. The authors' analysis ran thus. Non-productive sequences were removed, and CDR3s not starting with C, not ending with F or W, or shorter than 7 amino acids were discarded. The MANAFEST web application identified antigen-specific clonotypes by comparing peptide-stimulated wells against reference wells and other culture wells. Positive clones required FDR below 0.05, an odds ratio above 5, and productive frequency above 0.1% in at least two of three replicate wells. Cross-reactive clonotypes were defined as significantly expanded in both SARS-CoV-2 spike wells and at least one common cold coronavirus spike condition. Similarity between CDR3 sequences was evaluated in R version 3.6.1 using Levenshtein distances (stringdist) and unrooted phylogenetic trees (ape). TCRdb cleaned the public reads at Q25 with fastp, built clones with MiXCR and kept in-frame beta chains. CDR3 protein duplicates are merged, each entry listing the most common genes and DNA. None of the V and J calls come from the authors' own analysis; TCRdb made them. This sample gives about 20,000 distinct CDR3 sequences in total; under 70% of them show up just once. The top ten clonotypes cover roughly 15% of the sample.

CDR1 MNHNS and CDR2 SASEGT are derived from the germline V gene. V is cut by 6 bases and J by 1 base, and the space between the germline ends is 11 bases. Spanning cysteine to phenylalanine, the CDR3 consists of 14 amino acids. Only the CDR3 region is kept as DNA, spanning 42 bases read in frame from base 1. The receptor was isolated from a human donor who had recovered from COVID-19. The receptor chain draws on TRBV6-1 and TRBJ2-3; a confident D gene designation cannot be given. The sequencing sample was made of CD4+ T cells from blood, cultured in vitro. CDR3 loop: CASSPVVGTDTQYF. Here is the DNA: TGTGCCAGCAGCCCAGTTGTTGGCACAGATACGCAGTATTTT.